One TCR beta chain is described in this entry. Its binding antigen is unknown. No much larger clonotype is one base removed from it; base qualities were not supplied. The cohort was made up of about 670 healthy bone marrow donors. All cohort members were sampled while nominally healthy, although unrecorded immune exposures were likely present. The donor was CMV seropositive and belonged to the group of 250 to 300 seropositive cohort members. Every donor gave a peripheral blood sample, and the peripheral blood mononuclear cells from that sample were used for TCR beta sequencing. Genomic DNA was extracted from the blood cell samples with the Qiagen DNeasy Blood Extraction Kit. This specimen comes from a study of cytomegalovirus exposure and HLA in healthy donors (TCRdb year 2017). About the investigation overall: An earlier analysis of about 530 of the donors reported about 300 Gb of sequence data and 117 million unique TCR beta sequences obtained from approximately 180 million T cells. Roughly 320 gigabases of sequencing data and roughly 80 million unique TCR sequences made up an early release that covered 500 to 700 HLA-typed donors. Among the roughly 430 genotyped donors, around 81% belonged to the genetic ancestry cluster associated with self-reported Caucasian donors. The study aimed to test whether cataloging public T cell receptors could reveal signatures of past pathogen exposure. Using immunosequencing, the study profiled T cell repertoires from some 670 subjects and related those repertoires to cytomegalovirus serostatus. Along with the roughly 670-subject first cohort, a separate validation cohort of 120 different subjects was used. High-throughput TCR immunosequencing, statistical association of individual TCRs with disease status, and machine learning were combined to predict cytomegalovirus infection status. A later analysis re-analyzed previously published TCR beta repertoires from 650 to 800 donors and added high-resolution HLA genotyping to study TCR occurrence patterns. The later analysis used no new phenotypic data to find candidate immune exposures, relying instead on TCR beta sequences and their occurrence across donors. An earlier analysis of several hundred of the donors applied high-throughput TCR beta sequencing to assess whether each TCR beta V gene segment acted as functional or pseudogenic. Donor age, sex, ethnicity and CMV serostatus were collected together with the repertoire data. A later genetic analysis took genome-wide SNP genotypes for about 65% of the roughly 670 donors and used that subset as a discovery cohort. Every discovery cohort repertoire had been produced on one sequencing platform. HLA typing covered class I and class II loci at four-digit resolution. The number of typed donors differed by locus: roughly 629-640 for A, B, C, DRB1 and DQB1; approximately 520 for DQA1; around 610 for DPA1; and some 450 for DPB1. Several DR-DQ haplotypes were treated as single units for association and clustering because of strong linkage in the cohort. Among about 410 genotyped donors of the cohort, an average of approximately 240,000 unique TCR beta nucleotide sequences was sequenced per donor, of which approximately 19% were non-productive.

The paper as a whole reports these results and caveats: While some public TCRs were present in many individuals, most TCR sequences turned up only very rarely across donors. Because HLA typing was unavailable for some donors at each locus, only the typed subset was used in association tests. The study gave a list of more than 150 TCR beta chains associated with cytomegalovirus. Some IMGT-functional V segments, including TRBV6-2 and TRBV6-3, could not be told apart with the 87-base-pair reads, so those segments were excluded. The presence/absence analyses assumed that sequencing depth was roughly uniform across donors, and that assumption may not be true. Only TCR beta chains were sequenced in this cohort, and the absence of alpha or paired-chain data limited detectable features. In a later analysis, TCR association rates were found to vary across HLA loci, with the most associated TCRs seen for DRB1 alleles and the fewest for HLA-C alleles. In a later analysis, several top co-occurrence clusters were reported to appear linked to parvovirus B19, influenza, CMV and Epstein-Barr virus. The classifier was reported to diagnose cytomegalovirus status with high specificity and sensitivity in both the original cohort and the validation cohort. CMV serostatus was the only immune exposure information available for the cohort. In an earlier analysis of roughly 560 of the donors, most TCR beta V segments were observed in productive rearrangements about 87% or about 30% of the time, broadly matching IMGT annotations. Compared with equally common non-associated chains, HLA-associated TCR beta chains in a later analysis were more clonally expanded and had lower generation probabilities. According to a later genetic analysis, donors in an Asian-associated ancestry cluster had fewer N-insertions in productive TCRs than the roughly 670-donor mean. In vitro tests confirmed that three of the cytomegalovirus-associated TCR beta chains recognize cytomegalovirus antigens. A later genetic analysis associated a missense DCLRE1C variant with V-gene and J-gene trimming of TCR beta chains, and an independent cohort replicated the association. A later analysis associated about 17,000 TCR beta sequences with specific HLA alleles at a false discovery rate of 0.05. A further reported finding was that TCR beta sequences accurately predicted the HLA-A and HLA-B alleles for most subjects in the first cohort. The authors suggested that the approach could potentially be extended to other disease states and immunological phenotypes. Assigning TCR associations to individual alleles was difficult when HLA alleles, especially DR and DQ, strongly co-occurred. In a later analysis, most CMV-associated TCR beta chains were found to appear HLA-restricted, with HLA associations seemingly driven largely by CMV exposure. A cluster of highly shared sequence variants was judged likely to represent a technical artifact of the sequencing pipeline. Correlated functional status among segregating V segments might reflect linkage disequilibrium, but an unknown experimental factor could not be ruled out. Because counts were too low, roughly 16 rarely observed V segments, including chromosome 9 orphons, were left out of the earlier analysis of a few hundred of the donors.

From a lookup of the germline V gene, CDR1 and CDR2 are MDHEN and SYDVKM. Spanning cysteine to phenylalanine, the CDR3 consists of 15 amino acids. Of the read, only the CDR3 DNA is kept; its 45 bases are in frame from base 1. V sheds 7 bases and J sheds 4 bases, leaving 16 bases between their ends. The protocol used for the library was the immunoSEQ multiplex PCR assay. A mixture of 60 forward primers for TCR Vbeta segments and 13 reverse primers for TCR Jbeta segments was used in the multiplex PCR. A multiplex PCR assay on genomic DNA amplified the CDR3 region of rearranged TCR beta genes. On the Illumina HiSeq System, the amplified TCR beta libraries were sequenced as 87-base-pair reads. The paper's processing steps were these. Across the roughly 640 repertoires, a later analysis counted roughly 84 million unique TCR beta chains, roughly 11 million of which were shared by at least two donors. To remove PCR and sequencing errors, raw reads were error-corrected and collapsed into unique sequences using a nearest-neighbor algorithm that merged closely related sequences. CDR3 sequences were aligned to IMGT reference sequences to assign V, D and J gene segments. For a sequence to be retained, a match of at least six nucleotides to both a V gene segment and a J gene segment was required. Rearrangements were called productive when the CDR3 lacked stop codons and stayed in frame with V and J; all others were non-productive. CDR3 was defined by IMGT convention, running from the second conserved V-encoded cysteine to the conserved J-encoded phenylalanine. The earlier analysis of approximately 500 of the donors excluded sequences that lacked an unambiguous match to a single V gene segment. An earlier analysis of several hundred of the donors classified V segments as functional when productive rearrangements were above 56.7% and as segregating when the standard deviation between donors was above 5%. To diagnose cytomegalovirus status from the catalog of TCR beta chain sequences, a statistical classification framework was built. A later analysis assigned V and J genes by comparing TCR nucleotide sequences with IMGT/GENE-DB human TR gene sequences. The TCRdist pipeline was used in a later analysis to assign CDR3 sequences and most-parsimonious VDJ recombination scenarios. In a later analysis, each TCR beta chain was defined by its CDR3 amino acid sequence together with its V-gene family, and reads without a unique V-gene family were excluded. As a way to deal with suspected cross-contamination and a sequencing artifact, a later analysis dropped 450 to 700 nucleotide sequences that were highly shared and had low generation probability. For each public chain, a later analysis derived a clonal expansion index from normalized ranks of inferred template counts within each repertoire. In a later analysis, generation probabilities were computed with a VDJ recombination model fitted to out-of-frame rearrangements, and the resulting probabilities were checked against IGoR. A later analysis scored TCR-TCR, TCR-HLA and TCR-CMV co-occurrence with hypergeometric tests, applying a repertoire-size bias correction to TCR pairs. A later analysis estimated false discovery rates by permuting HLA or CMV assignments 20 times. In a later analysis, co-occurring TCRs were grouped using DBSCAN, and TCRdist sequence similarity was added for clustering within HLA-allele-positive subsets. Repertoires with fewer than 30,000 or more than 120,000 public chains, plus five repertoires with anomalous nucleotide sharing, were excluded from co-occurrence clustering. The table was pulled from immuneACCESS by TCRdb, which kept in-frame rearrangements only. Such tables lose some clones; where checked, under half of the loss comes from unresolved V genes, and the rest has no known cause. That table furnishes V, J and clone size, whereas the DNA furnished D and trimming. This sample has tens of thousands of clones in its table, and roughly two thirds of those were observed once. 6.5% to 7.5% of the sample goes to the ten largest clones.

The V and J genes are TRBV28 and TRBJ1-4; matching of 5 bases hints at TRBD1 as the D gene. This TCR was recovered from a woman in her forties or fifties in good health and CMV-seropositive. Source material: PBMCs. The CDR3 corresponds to CASTRRGDVNEKLFF. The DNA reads TGTGCCAGCACACGGCGGGGGGACGTTAATGAAAAACTGTTTTTT.